Following are 4 T cell receptor beta chains from one sample sequenced in a study of metastatic and nonmetastatic thyroid tumors. Patients were all untreated before their thyroid surgery. TCRdb re-called the PCR reads with MiXCR. The data show tens of thousands of clones, with about 30% seen just once and 16% held by the top ten. Sequences were obtained from tumor tissue. The receptors were gathered from a female donor with papillary thyroid cancer or a benign thyroid nodule (not recorded which). Some clones in this sample may be carry-over from other donors' samples.

In its sample, this clone was seen once. The rearrangement uses TRBV4-3 and TRBJ2-2; 10 nucleotides line up with TRBD2. CDR1 is LGHNA and CDR2 is YSLEER in the germline V gene. This CDR3 spans 16 amino acids. V trimming: 2 bases; J trimming: 6 bases; junction bases outside the gene matches: 6. The CDR3 loop reads CASSQSSGRVPGELFF. The CDR3 DNA reads TGCGCCAGCAGCCAATCAAGCGGGAGGGTCCCCGGGGAGCTGTTTTTT.

The rearrangement links TRBV10-2 to TRBJ2-2; 9 bases agree with TRBD2. Germline CDR1 is WSHSY and CDR2 is SAAADI. This CDR3 comprises 15 residues. The J segment lost 4 bases and the V segment lost 2 bases, leaving 2 bases of the junction unmatched. CDR3 bases: TGCGCCAGCAGTGAGCTAGCGGGAAGCACCGGGGAGCTGTTTTTT. Protein: CASSELAGSTGELFF.

This clone occurred many times. The J gene is TRBJ1-2, the V gene TRBV24-1, with 7 bases fitting TRBD1. With 4 bases clipped from V and 7 bases from J, the junction kept 2 bases outside the gene matches. Germline CDR1 and CDR2: KGHDR and SFDVKD. This CDR3 region has 12 residues. In nucleotides, the CDR3 is TGTGCCACCAGTGAATGGGACAGTGGCTACACCTTC. It specifies CATSEWDSGYTF.

The chain links TRBV5-1 to TRBJ2-3; D remains ambiguous. The ends were cut back, 0 bases at V and 0 bases at J, with 8 bases in the middle. Looked up from germline, CDR1 is SGHRS and CDR2 is YFSETQ. CDR3 length: 15 amino acids. CDR3 DNA sequence: TGCGCCAGCAGCTTGGCGGCGACTAGCACAGATACGCAGTATTTT. Translation gives CASSLAATSTDTQYF.